The source of this T cell receptor beta chain is a study of shared clonotypes between healthy human individuals (dated by TCRdb to the early 2020s). Looking at the study overall: A couple of women and three men aged 18 to 49 years were included in the cohort. Leukapheresis yielded between about 0.9 and 10 billion PBMCs per donor. For each donor, CD4 naive and CD4 memory were each run on three plates, CD8 naive on two plates, and CD8 memory on one plate. To estimate repertoire size and how much clonotypes are shared between individuals, the study performed deep sequencing of blood TCR repertoires from about five healthy adults. Libraries were prepared and TCR repertoires were sequenced by different laboratories using diverse techniques, in order to increase sequencing depth and limit assay-specific biases.

TCR CDR3 regions were amplified from genomic DNA by multiplex PCR using the deep immunoSEQ assay. Genomic DNA extracted from each cell subset was distributed evenly over all wells of several immunoSEQ 96-well plates, and each plate served as one replicate. Each replicate PCR for sorted subsets received about 200 ng genomic DNA, equal to roughly 30,000 T cell genomes. The purified libraries were quantified using a Qubit 3.0 fluorometer, sized with a Bioanalyzer 2100, and then quantified again using the KAPA Library Quantification kit. Every immunoSEQ 96-well plate was sequenced on a dedicated single-read 150-cycle Illumina NextSeq 550 flow cell. Per the authors' processing: The immunoSEQ output contained only junctional sequences without quality scores, so filtering could not match that applied to full-length reads. Sequences were annotated with PyIR, a Python wrapper for IgBLAST v1.9, using IMGT germline references to assign V/J genes and CDR3. Reads were filtered out if the reads had weak V/J assignments (E-value above 1e-6), no CDR3, stop codons, out-of-frame junctions, or ambiguous translated residues. V3J clonotypes were defined by identical inferred V gene, J gene, and CDR3 amino acid sequence. To compute the percentage overlap between repertoires, the number of shared unique clonotypes was divided by the size of the smaller repertoire. RTK rarefaction, the Chao1 estimator, and Recon v2.1 estimates of unobserved clonotypes were used to assess repertoire richness. Generation probabilities for all TCRbeta clonotypes obtained by the gDNA method from a few donors were computed using OLGA. TCRdb mirrors the immuneACCESS table, restricted to in-frame sequences. Some clones are absent from its copies; in checked studies, under half trace to an unresolved V gene, and the reason for the others is unknown. V and J calls and clone size follow that table, whereas D and trimming were derived from the DNA. The sample contains some 2.3 million clones, over 90% of them found a single time. The biggest ten clones account for approximately 0.4% of the sample.

The donors were healthy, HIV-negative adults who had no recently reported acute infections or vaccinations. Only Caucasian adults living in Nashville, Tennessee, USA were represented among the donors. Magnetic negative selection was used to enrich CD4+ T cells, after which naive cells were positively selected on CD45RA and the negative fraction became the memory subset. After blood collection by leukapheresis, PBMCs were isolated using Ficoll-Histopaque density gradient centrifugation and then cryopreserved in the vapor phase of liquid nitrogen. Analytical flow cytometry was used to check the purity and quantity of every magnetically sorted T cell population. Each sorted fraction had its genomic DNA isolated and then quantified by UV absorbance on a Nanodrop 2000c. For this clone: Its cognate antigen has yet to be identified. No qualities accompany the bases; no much larger clone lies one base away.

Overall study results and their limits: Only blood was sampled, and tissue TCR repertoires likely differ from those in blood. Incomplete sequencing was indicated by rarefaction of sorted-subset datasets, despite the large sequencing depth. Compared with non-shared clonotypes, clonotypes shared by all four sorted-subset donors had higher generation probabilities. Across a handful of donors, around 5.4% of naive CD4, approximately 3.5% of naive CD8, under 2.5% of memory CD4, and 0.3% to 0.45% of memory CD8 clonotypes were shared. Larger estimated clonotype richness was generally found for naive subsets than for memory subsets. Based on pairwise subsampling, the degree of clonotype sharing among donors was expected to be affected by sequencing depth. The small number of donors limited the genetic and exposure-history diversity represented.

Germline trimming amounts to 0 bases on V and 3 bases on J, with 10 as the count of junction bases outside the gene matches. From its cysteine to its phenylalanine, the CDR3 spans 18 amino acids. The DNA shown is the 54-base CDR3, in frame from base 1. Sequences MGHRA (CDR1) and YSYEKL (CDR2) are obtained from the germline V gene. The sequence derives from a man between 18 and 35 years old in good health. Some clones in this sample may be carry-over from other donors' samples. The sequenced sample was naive CD4+ T cells from PBMCs. Explained via the paper, the cell subset or site label denotes: CD45RA+ positively selected. The rearranged chain carries TRBV4-1 and TRBJ2-7; 11 junctional bases match TRBD2. The CDR3 has the sequence CASSQDGIAGGPIYEQYF. The DNA is as follows: TGCGCCAGCAGCCAAGATGGGATAGCGGGAGGGCCTATCTACGAGCAGTACTTC.